This is a list of T cell receptor beta chains from one sample in a study of CD4+ T cells in melanoma. Repertoires were generated with immunoSEQ multiplex PCR, while TCRdb's copy carries only in-frame clones and drops some. The profile shows 50,000 or so clones, roughly 89% of them singletons. Sequenced material: peripheral blood. These receptors were obtained from a human donor with melanoma. Each CDR3 is given with its conserved first and last residue. Each record gives: D gene, V gene, J gene, clone size, CDR3 DNA, CDR3 protein. A D gene is named only where the DNA matches it firmly. The size field is filled for only some rows; it gives once, few, many or a size class.

-,TRBV2,TRBJ2-2,-,TGTGCCAGCAGCGGTTTCCGGGTCACCGGGGAGCTGTTTTTT,CASSGFRVTGELFF
-,TRBV30,TRBJ1-1,-,TGTGCCTGGAGCCTCACGGGCACTGAAGCTTTCTTT,CAWSLTGTEAFF
-,TRBV27,TRBJ2-1,-,TGTGCCAGCAGCCAAGAGTGGGGCGATGAGCAGTTCTTC,CASSQEWGDEQFF
-,TRBV19,TRBJ1-2,-,TGTGCCAGTAGTATAACAATTTACAGGGCACCCAATGGCTACACCTTC,CASSITIYRAPNGYTF
-,TRBV18,TRBJ2-5,-,TGTGCCAGCTCACCACCGGCGGGGCCACAAGAGACCCAGTACTTC,CASSPPAGPQETQYF
-,TRBV6-6,TRBJ1-1,-,TGTGCCAGCAGTTACGAGGAGCACACTGAAGCTTTCTTT,CASSYEEHTEAFF
-,TRBV27,TRBJ2-3,-,TGTGCCAGCAGTATAGTGGGGGGGGCGCTCGGAGATACGCAGTATTTT,CASSIVGGALGDTQYF
-,TRBV5-1,TRBJ1-1,-,TGCGCCAGCAGCGCTGTCCCACAGGCGCACACTGAAGCTTTCTTT,CASSAVPQAHTEAFF
-,TRBV5-4,TRBJ2-3,-,TGTGCCAGCAGCTTTCCCCTAGATACGCAGTATTTT,CASSFPLDTQYF
-,TRBV4-2,TRBJ1-1,-,TGTGCCAGCAGCCAAGGGGGTCTCACTGAAGCTTTCTTT,CASSQGGLTEAFF
TRBD1,TRBV27,TRBJ1-1,-,TGTGCCAGCAGTTCGGGACAGAGGACTGAAGCTTTCTTT,CASSSGQRTEAFF
-,TRBV5-6,TRBJ2-1,-,TGTGCCAGCAGCTCCGCCGTAGCCTCATGGGGTGAGCAGTTCTTC,CASSSAVASWGEQFF
-,TRBV19,TRBJ2-7,-,TGTGCCAGTAGTATGGGCAGGGTAAGCTACGAGCAGTACTTC,CASSMGRVSYEQYF
-,TRBV4-1,TRBJ2-7,-,TGCGCCAGCAGCCAACGACGGACAGGGACTATCCACGAGCAGTACTTC,CASSQRRTGTIHEQYF
-,TRBV5-4,TRBJ1-3,-,TGTGCCAGCAGCTTACGGGACAGAAACACCATATATTTT,CASSLRDRNTIYF
-,TRBV11-2,TRBJ1-2,-,TGTGCCAGCAGCCTCGAGGACAGTTGGACTAACTATGGCTACACCTTC,CASSLEDSWTNYGYTF
-,TRBV6-1,TRBJ2-7,-,TGTGCCAGCAGTGAAGCCCGCGGAGTTTACGAGCAGTACTTC,CASSEARGVYEQYF
TRBD2,TRBV28,TRBJ2-1,-,TGTGCCAGCAGTGCCCTACTAGCGGGGGGCTTAAATGAGCAGTTCTTC,CASSALLAGGLNEQFF
TRBD1,TRBV28,TRBJ2-7,-,TGTGCCAGCAGGGGTGCCGGACAGGGGACCTACGAGCAGTACTTC,CASRGAGQGTYEQYF
-,TRBV18,TRBJ2-7,-,TGTGCCAGCTCCCCCAAAGACGGCACCTACGAGCAGTACTTC,CASSPKDGTYEQYF
-,TRBV5-5,TRBJ1-6,few,TGTGCCAGCAGCTTTATGGCGGGGTGGTATTCACCCCTCCACTTT,CASSFMAGWYSPLHF
-,TRBV9,TRBJ2-1,-,TGTGCCAGCAGCGTAGGGTACAATGAGCAGTTCTTC,CASSVGYNEQFF
-,TRBV30,TRBJ2-7,medium-sized,TGTGCCTACAGGGACGGCTACGAGCAGTACTTC,CAYRDGYEQYF
TRBD1,TRBV19,TRBJ1-2,-,TGTGCCAGTAGTATGACAGGGGGTAACTATGGCTACACCTTC,CASSMTGGNYGYTF
-,TRBV28,TRBJ2-5,once,TGTGCCAGCAGTTCGGCGGAAAAAGAGACCCAGTACTTC,CASSSAEKETQYF
-,TRBV11-2,TRBJ2-7,-,TGTGCCAGCAGCTTAGATCCCCAGAGCGGATACGAGCAGTACTTC,CASSLDPQSGYEQYF
TRBD1,TRBV19,TRBJ2-7,once,TGTGCCAGTAGTATAGGTGCACAGGGGGCCTACGAGCAGTACTTC,CASSIGAQGAYEQYF
-,TRBV28,TRBJ2-7,-,TGTGCCAGCAGTTCCCATGGCCCTGGCGAGCAGTACTTC,CASSSHGPGEQYF
TRBD2,TRBV7-8,TRBJ2-1,-,TGTGCCAGCAGCTTACCCACTAGCGGGGGTTCCTACAATGAGCAGTTCTTC,CASSLPTSGGSYNEQFF
-,TRBV18,TRBJ2-1,-,TGTGCCAGCTCTCTGGGGGAGTCTATCTCCTACAATGAGCAGTTCTTC,CASSLGESISYNEQFF
-,TRBV25-1,TRBJ2-1,-,TGTGCCAGCAGTGGTTACAATGAGCAGTTCTTC,CASSGYNEQFF
-,TRBV6-5,TRBJ1-2,-,TGTGCCAGCAGTGACGCGGGGGGGTCTTATGGCTACACCTTC,CASSDAGGSYGYTF
-,TRBV6-1,TRBJ1-5,-,TGTGCCAGCAGTGAAGGTCCGAGCAATCAGCCCCAGCATTTT,CASSEGPSNQPQHF
TRBD2,TRBV7-2,TRBJ2-5,-,TGTGCCAGCAGCCCCCGAGCGGGGGGGTTGGAGACCCAGTACTTC,CASSPRAGGLETQYF
-,TRBV9,TRBJ2-5,-,TGTGCCAGCAGCGTAGAGTCAGCCCGGGCGGGGACCCAGTACTTC,CASSVESARAGTQYF